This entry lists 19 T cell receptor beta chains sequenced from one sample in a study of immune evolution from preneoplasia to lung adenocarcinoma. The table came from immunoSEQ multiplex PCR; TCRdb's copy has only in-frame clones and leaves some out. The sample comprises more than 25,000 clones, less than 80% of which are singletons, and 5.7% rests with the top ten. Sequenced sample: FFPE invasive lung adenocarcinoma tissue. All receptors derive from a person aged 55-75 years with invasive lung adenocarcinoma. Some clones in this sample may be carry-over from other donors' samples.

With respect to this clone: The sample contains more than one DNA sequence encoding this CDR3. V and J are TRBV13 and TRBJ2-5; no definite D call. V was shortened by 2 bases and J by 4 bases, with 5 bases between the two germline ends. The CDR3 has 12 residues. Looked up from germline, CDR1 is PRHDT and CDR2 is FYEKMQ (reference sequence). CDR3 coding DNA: TGTGCCAGCAGCTTACCCGGAGAGACCCAGTACTTC. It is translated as CASSLPGETQYF.

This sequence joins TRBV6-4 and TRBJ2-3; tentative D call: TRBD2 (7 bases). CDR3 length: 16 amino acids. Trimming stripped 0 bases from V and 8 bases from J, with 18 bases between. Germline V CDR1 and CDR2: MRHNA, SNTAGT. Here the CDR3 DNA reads TGTGCCAGCAGTGACTCCGGGGGCGGGAGCAGAGGTACGCAGTATTTT. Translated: CASSDSGGGSRGTQYF.

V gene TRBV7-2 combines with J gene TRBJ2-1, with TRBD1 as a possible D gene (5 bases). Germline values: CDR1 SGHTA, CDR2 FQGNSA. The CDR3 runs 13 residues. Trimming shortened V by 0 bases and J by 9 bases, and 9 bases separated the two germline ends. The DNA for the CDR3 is TGTGCCAGCAGCTTAGCTTGGGGCGGTGAGCAGTTCTTC. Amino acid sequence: CASSLAWGGEQFF.

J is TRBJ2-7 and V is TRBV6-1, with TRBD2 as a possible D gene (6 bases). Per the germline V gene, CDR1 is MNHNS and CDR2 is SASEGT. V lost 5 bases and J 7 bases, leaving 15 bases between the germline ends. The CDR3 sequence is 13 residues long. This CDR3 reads CASSSRGGREQYF. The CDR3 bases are TGTGCCAGCAGTTCCCGAGGAGGGAGGGAGCAGTACTTC.

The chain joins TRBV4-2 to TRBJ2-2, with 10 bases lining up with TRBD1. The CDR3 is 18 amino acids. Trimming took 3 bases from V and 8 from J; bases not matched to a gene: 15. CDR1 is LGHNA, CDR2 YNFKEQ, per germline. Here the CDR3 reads CASSQGQGRSLFPGELFF. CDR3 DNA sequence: TGTGCCAGCAGCCAGGGACAGGGGCGAAGCCTCTTTCCTGGGGAGCTGTTTTTT.

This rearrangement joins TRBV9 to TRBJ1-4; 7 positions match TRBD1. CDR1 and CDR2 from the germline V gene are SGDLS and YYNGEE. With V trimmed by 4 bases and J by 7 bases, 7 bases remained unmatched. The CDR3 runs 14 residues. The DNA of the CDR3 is TGTGCCAGCAGCCCCCGACAGGGACCTGAAAAACTGTTTTTT. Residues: CASSPRQGPEKLFF.

The CDR3 sequence is CASSPQGGDVGEQYF. CDR3 bases: TGTGCCAGCTCACCTCAGGGGGGGGATGTCGGCGAGCAGTACTTC. The rearrangement joins TRBV18 to TRBJ2-7; D might be TRBD1 or TRBD2, each matching 7 bases. The V end was cut by 3 bases, the J end by 6 bases, with 18 bases between. This CDR3 contains 15 residues. Germline lookup yields CDR1 KGHSH and CDR2 LQKENI.

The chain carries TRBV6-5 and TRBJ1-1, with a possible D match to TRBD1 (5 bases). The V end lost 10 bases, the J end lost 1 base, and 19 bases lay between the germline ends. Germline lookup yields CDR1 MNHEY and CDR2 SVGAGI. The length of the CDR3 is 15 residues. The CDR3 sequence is CAISPRGEPNTEAFF. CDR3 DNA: TGTGCCATCAGCCCGAGGGGAGAGCCGAACACTGAAGCTTTCTTT.

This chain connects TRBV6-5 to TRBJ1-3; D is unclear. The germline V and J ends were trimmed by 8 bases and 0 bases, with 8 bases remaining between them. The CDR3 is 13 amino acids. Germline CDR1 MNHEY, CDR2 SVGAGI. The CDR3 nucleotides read TGTGCCAGCTTCGCAATCTCTGGAAACACCATATATTTT. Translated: CASFAISGNTIYF.

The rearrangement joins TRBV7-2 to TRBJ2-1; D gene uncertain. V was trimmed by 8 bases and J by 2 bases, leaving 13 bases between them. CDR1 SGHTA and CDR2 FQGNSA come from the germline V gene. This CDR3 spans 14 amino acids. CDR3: CASRPGRPYNEQFF. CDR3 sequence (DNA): TGTGCCAGCCGTCCGGGTCGTCCCTACAATGAGCAGTTCTTC.

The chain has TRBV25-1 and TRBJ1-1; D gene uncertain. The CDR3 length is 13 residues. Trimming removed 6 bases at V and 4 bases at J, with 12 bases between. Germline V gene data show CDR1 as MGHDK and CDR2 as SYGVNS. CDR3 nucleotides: TGTGCCAGCAGGAGAGGTTCGTCCACTGAAGCTTTCTTT. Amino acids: CASRRGSSTEAFF.

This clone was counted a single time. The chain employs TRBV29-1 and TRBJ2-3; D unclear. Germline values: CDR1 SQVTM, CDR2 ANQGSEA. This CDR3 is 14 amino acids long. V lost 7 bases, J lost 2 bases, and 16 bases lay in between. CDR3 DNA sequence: TGCAGCGCCGTAACCGCTTTCCCCACAGATACGCAGTATTTT. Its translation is CSAVTAFPTDTQYF.

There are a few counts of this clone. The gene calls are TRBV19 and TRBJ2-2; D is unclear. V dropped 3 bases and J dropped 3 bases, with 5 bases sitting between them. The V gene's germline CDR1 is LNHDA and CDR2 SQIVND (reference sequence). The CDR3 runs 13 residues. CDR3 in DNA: TGTGCCAGTAGTATGTTGGACACCGGGGAGCTGTTTTTT. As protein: CASSMLDTGELFF.

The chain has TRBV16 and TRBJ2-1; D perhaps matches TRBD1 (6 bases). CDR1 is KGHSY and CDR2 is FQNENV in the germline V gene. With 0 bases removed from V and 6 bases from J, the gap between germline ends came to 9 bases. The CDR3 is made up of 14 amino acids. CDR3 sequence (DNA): TGTGCCAGCAGCCAATCGAGAGGGGGCAATGAGCAGTTCTTC. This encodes CASSQSRGGNEQFF. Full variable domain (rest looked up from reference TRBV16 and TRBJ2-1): GEEVAQTPKHLVRGEGQKAKLYCAPIKGHSYVFWYQQVLKNEFKFLISFQNENVFDETGMPKERFSAKCLPNSPCSLEIQATKLEDSAVYFCASSQSRGGNEQFFGPGTRLTVL.

CDR3 nucleotides: TGTGCCAGCAGCTTGGCCGGCGAGCAGTACTTC. Translating gives CASSLAGEQYF. V is TRBV5-6 and J is TRBJ2-7; D unclear. The germline V and J ends were trimmed by 0 bases and 6 bases, with 4 bases remaining between them. The CDR3 runs to 11 residues. CDR1 and CDR2 (germline): SGHDT, YYEEEE.

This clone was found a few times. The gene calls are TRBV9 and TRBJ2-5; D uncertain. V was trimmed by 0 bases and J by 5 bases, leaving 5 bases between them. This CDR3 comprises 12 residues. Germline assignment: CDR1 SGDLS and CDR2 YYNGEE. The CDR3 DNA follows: TGTGCCAGCAGCGTAGGCGAGGAGACCCAGTACTTC. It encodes CASSVGEETQYF.

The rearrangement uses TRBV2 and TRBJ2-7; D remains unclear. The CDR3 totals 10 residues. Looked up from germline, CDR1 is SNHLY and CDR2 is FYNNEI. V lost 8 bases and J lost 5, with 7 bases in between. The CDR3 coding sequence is TGTGCCAGCGGCAAGGACGAGCAGTACTTC. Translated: CASGKDEQYF. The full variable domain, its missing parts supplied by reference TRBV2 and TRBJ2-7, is EPEVTQTPSHQVTQMGQEVILRCVPISNHLYFYWYRQILGQKVEFLVSFYNNEISEKSEIFDDQFSVERPDGSNFTLKIRSTKLEDSAMYFCASGKDEQYFGPGTRLTVT.

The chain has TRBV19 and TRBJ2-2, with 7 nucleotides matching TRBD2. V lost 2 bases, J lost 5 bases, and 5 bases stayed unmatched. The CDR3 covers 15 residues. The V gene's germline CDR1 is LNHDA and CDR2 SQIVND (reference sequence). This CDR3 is CASSISGSGTGELFF. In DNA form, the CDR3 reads TGTGCCAGTAGTATATCGGGTAGCGGGACCGGGGAGCTGTTTTTT.

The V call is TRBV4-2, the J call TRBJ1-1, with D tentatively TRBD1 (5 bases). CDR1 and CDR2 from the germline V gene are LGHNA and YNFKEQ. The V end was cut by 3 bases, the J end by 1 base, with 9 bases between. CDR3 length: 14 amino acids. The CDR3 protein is CASSHLDRNTEAFF. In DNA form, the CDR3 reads TGTGCCAGCAGCCACCTCGACAGGAACACTGAAGCTTTCTTT.